These 19 T cell receptor beta chains were all obtained from the same sample, sequenced in a study of blood T cells in healthy people across ages. PCR was performed a second time for about 7 to 11 cycles using a sample-barcoded 5' primer and a J-beta primer mix. MiXCR, run by TCRdb on the 5' RACE reads, gives a single entry per CDR3 protein. The data contain 850,000 to 950,000 distinct CDR3 sequences, around 28% of them seen just once; the ten biggest clones take up roughly 17%. Sequenced sample: blood. These receptors came from a woman of 80 years or more in good health.

This clonotype turned up a few times. A much bigger clone sits one base away, suggesting this may be a read error. The chain employs TRBV6-5 and TRBJ1-2, with D hard to call. V lost 2 bases to trimming and J lost 3 bases, with 10 bases between them. CDR1 and CDR2 (germline): MNHEY, SVGAGI. CDR3 size: 14 residues. CDR3 nucleotides: TGTGCCAGCAGTTACAGGGCTTCGGACTATGGCTACACCTTC. Encoded protein: CASSYRASDYGYTF.

This clonotype has at least ten counts. This chain uses TRBV5-1 with TRBJ1-2; 7 bases fit TRBD1. CDR3 length equals 18 residues. CDR1 SGHRS and CDR2 YFSETQ come from the germline V gene. The junction had 17 bases not matched to a gene; V was cut back by 4 bases and J by 2 bases. The CDR3 reads CASSPRTAGQLTNYGYTF. The DNA of the CDR3 is TGCGCCAGCAGCCCGCGAACAGCGGGACAGCTCACAAACTATGGCTACACCTTC.

This clonotype has only a few counts. The J gene is TRBJ1-6, the V gene TRBV3-1, with D unclear. This CDR3 has 16 residues. V was trimmed by 4 bases and J by 9 bases, leaving 19 bases between them. Germline lookup yields CDR1 LGHDT and CDR2 YNNKEL (reference sequence). The CDR3 DNA reads as TGTGCCAGCAGCCGCGGGCCCGGCGGCATTAGTTCACCCCTCCACTTT. Translating gives CASSRGPGGISSPLHF.

The chain recombines TRBV6-5 with TRBJ1-1; the match to TRBD1 covers 9 bases. V was pared by 0 bases and J by 6 bases, with 8 bases of the junction left unmatched. The germline gives CDR1 MNHEY, CDR2 SVGAGI. CDR3 length: 16 residues. The CDR3 spells CASSYSGQGRHPEAFF. The CDR3 DNA sequence: TGTGCCAGCAGTTACTCGGGACAGGGCAGGCACCCTGAAGCTTTCTTT.

This clonotype has at least ten counts. The chain uses TRBV7-9 and TRBJ2-7, with 10 bases that match TRBD1. The V segment lost 5 bases and the J segment 6 bases; nucleotides outside the gene matches: 7. Germline V gene data show CDR1 as SEHNR and CDR2 as FQNEAQ (reference sequence). The CDR3 sequence is 14 residues long. The CDR3 loop reads CASSRGDRGSEQYF. CDR3 in DNA: TGTGCCAGCAGCCGAGGGGACAGGGGATCCGAGCAGTACTTC. The full variable domain, completed using reference TRBV7-9 and TRBJ2-7, is DTGVSQNPRHKITKRGQNVTFRCDPISEHNRLYWYRQTLGQGPEFLTYFQNEAQLEKSRLLSDRFSAERPKGSFSTLEIQRTEQGDSAMYLCASSRGDRGSEQYFGPGTRLTVT.

This sequence joins TRBV7-2 and TRBJ2-5; D remains ambiguous. Germline CDR1 and CDR2: SGHTA and FQGNSA. This CDR3 has 15 residues. The V gene lost 5 bases and the J gene lost 4 bases, with 17 bases spanning the gap. Written as DNA, the CDR3 is TGTGCCAGCAGCCAAGGTCACCTATTAGGAGAGACCCAGTACTTC. This encodes CASSQGHLLGETQYF.

This clonotype has a handful of counts. This chain uses TRBV7-8 with TRBJ1-1; 9 bases match TRBD1. This CDR3 is built from 16 residues. The ends lost 5 bases at V and 3 bases at J; junction bases unmatched: 10. The V gene's germline CDR1 is SGHVS and CDR2 FQNEAQ. CDR3 in DNA: TGTGCCAGCAGCCAGCCGGGACAGGGAATCGACACTGAAGCTTTCTTT. It yields the protein CASSQPGQGIDTEAFF.

This clonotype occurred many times. J is TRBJ2-1 and V is TRBV20-1; tentatively, D is TRBD2 (6 bases). V was pared by 1 base and J by 7 bases, with 17 bases between. Germline lookup yields CDR1 DFQATT and CDR2 SNEGSKA (reference sequence). This CDR3 contains 15 residues. The CDR3 DNA reads TGCAGTGCTAGAGTATGGGGGGTGGTGGGGAATGAGCAGTTCTTC. This sequence encodes CSARVWGVVGNEQFF.

This rearrangement joins TRBV7-2 to TRBJ2-1, with 8 bases identical to TRBD2. Germline CDR1 reads SGHTA; CDR2 reads FQGNSA. The length of the CDR3 is 15 residues. The trim removed 8 bases at V and 6 bases at J, leaving 12 bases unmatched. The DNA for the CDR3 is TGTGCCAGCGGGGAAGGGAGGACTAGCAGCAATGAGCAGTTCTTC. Translated: CASGEGRTSSNEQFF.

On this clonotype itself: This may stem from a read error, because a much larger clone lies one nucleotide away. The gene calls are TRBV20-1 and TRBJ2-7, with D possibly matching TRBD1 (6 bases). The V gene's germline CDR1 is DFQATT and CDR2 SNEGSKA (reference sequence). This CDR3 has 15 residues. Trimming took 2 bases from V and 3 from J, leaving 17 bases between them. The CDR3 DNA follows: TGCAGTGCTAGAATCGCAGGGGCAGCTTGCTACGAGCAGTACTTC. It yields the protein CSARIAGAACYEQYF.

This clonotype was seen more than once but under ten times. This rearrangement joins TRBV7-9 to TRBJ2-3, with TRBD2 identical over 9 bases. The CDR3 is made up of 15 amino acids. With V trimmed by 5 bases and J by 4 bases, 7 bases remained unmatched. Germline V gene data show CDR1 as SEHNR and CDR2 as FQNEAQ (reference sequence). The CDR3 sequence: CASSPLRGGPDTQYF. DNA of the CDR3: TGTGCCAGCAGCCCTCTGCGGGGGGGCCCAGATACGCAGTATTTT.

There are a few counts of this clonotype. The chain combines TRBV15 with TRBJ2-1; D assignment may be TRBD1 or TRBD2 (7 bases each). The closer fit of TRBJ2-7 to the DNA end suggests the J call may be wrong. Germline loops: CDR1 LNHNV, CDR2 YYDKDF (reference sequence). There are 16 residues in the CDR3. The CDR3 bases are TGTGCCACCAGCAGAGGACAGGGACTATCCTACAATGAGCAGTACTTC. Translating it yields CATSRGQGLSYNEQYF.

This chain joins TRBV10-2 and TRBJ2-1; no firm D call. The CDR3 consists of 11 residues. Germline loops: CDR1 WSHSY, CDR2 SAAADI. V lost 7 bases and J 9 bases, leaving 10 bases between the germline ends. The CDR3 DNA follows: TGCGCCAGCATGGTGACGGGTGAGCAGTTCTTC. Translated: CASMVTGEQFF.

V usage is TRBV7-2 and J usage is TRBJ2-7; a weak D match, TRBD2 (5 bases). Germline-derived CDR1 and CDR2 are SGHTA and FQGNSA. This CDR3 contains 15 residues. The V and J ends lost 6 bases and 7 bases respectively, with 22 bases between them. In DNA, the CDR3 is TGTGCCAGCAGTCCGGACTTTTTGGGGAACAATGAGCAGTACTTC. Amino acid sequence: CASSPDFLGNNEQYF.

A remark on this clonotype: A much larger clone lies a single base off, so this may be a read error. The V gene is TRBV5-1, the J gene TRBJ1-2; weak D call: TRBD1 (6 bases). Germline values: CDR1 SGHRS, CDR2 YFSETQ. The V end lost 10 bases, the J end lost 4 bases, and 23 bases lay between the germline ends. The CDR3 consists of 15 residues. In nucleotides, the CDR3 is TGCGCCGGCACCCGATATCCGACAGGACGCTATGGCTACACCTTC. Translation gives CAGTRYPTGRYGYTF.

This clonotype was seen repeatedly, ten times or more. The rearrangement uses TRBV29-1 and TRBJ2-4, with D perhaps assigned TRBD1 or TRBD2 (5 bases each). Trimming took 6 bases from V and 4 from J, leaving 13 bases between them. This CDR3 is 13 amino acids long. Germline V gene lookup returns CDR1 SQVTM and CDR2 ANQGSEA. The CDR3 loop reads CSVIRDGKNIQYF. CDR3 DNA: TGCAGCGTCATCCGGGACGGGAAAAACATTCAGTACTTC.

The chain carries TRBV30 and TRBJ1-5; 7 bases are shared with TRBD1. Germline V gene lookup returns CDR1 GTSNPN and CDR2 SVGIG (reference sequence). V lost 3 bases and J lost 4; bases outside the gene matches: 9. The CDR3 has 15 amino acids. The CDR3 sequence is CAWSARQGLNQPQHF. CDR3 coding DNA: TGTGCCTGGAGCGCCCGACAGGGATTGAATCAGCCCCAGCATTTT.

The sample holds many counts of this clonotype. The V and J genes are TRBV5-1 and TRBJ1-5; tentatively, D is TRBD1 (5 bases). V was trimmed by 0 bases and J by 4 bases, leaving 8 bases between them. The length of the CDR3 is 14 residues. The V gene's germline CDR1 is SGHRS and CDR2 YFSETQ. The CDR3 spells CASSLDGANQPQHF. In DNA form, the CDR3 reads TGCGCCAGCAGCTTGGATGGGGCGAATCAGCCCCAGCATTTT.

This clonotype appeared many times. The chain has TRBV9 and TRBJ2-3; D is unclear. V was clipped by 3 bases and J by 2 bases, with 7 bases between them. In germline, CDR1 is SGDLS, CDR2 YYNGEE. This CDR3 is built from 13 residues. The CDR3 DNA follows: TGTGCCAGCAGCGCCCTGGTCACAGATACGCAGTATTTT. It encodes CASSALVTDTQYF.